A single T cell receptor beta chain is shown here with its context. The CDR3 runs 10 residues. V lost 3 bases and J lost 14; bases outside the gene matches: 4. CDR1 and CDR2 from the germline V gene are SGDLS and YYNGEE. The sample is drawn from a study of T cells in Graves' hyperthyroidism and ophthalmopathy. Amplification yielded TCR beta CDR3 regions, with RNA transcripts as the source. The HTBI primer set served for first-round RT-PCR of the TCR CDR3. TCRdb re-called the multiplex PCR reads with MiXCR, one entry per CDR3 protein. This sample has 600,000 or so distinct CDR3 sequences, with about 14% found just once.

The sequenced sample was blood. The chain uses TRBV9 and TRBJ1-1, with 7 positions matching TRBD1. The clonotype was recovered from a woman between 50 and 59 years old with Graves' ophthalmopathy. The CDR3 here is CASSGQGLFF. CDR3 DNA: TGTGCCAGCAGCGGACAGGGTTTGTTCTTT.